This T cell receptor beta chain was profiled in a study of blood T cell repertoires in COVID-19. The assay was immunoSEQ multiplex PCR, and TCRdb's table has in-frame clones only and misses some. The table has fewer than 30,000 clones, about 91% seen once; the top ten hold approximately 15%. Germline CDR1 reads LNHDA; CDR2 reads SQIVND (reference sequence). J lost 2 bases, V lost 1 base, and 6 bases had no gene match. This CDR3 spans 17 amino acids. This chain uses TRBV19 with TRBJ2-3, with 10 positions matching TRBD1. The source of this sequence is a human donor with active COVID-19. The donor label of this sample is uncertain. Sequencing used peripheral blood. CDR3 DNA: TGTGCCAGTAGTATAGGACAGGGGGCGCCATTCACAGATACGCAGTATTTT. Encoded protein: CASSIGQGAPFTDTQYF.